This T cell receptor beta chain comes out of a study of control samples from healthy donors and cancer patients. Libraries were prepared by immunoSEQ multiplex PCR; TCRdb keeps only in-frame clonotypes and omits some of them. This sample yields 390,000 or so clones, of which more than 80% are seen a single time; approximately 6.3% belongs to the top ten. CDR3 length equals 17 residues. V lost 4 bases and J lost 6, with 22 bases in between. Germline V gene data show CDR1 as SEHNR and CDR2 as FQNEAQ (reference sequence). The chain recombines TRBV7-9 with TRBJ2-1; perhaps D is TRBD1 or TRBD2 (5 bases each). Sequencing was carried out using PBMCs. The source is a man between 40 and 49 years old with head and neck cancer. The CDR3 reads CASSSTPGTDNRNEQFF. The DNA of the CDR3 is TGTGCCAGCAGCTCGACCCCGGGGACCGACAATCGCAATGAGCAGTTCTTC. Using reference TRBV7-9 and TRBJ2-1 for the parts outside the CDR3, the full variable domain is DTGVSQNPRHKITKRGQNVTFRCDPISEHNRLYWYRQTLGQGPEFLTYFQNEAQLEKSRLLSDRFSAERPKGSFSTLEIQRTEQGDSAMYLCASSSTPGTDNRNEQFFGPGTRLTVL.